The next 13 T cell receptor beta chains were all read from a single sample in a study of blood T cell repertoires in COVID-19. Only in-frame clones appear in the TCRdb table, and some are missing; sequencing was by immunoSEQ multiplex PCR. The sample carries roughly 55,000 clones, roughly 80% recorded once. The specimen was peripheral blood. The receptors come from a woman aged 55 to 70 with acute or convalescent COVID-19.

The V gene is TRBV6-5, the J gene TRBJ1-2, with D maybe TRBD1 (5 bases). The V gene lost 9 bases and the J gene lost 3 bases, with 14 bases spanning the gap. Germline assignment: CDR1 MNHEY and CDR2 SVGAGI. The CDR3 runs 13 residues. The CDR3 region has the DNA TGTGCCAGTGGAGGGACCCACTACTATGGCTACACCTTC. Amino acids: CASGGTHYYGYTF.

V and J are TRBV3-1 (or the pseudogene TRBV3-2) and TRBJ2-3; 7 bases align to TRBD2. This CDR3 spans 13 amino acids. V lost 5 bases and J lost 1; bases outside the gene matches: 0. Germline V gene data show CDR1 as LGHDT and CDR2 as YNNKEL (reference sequence). The DNA for the CDR3 is TGTGCCAGCAGCACTAGCGGCACAGATACGCAGTATTTT. As protein: CASSTSGTDTQYF.

The V and J genes are TRBV5-1 and TRBJ2-3; D might be TRBD1 (7 bases). The CDR3 is made up of 14 amino acids. V was trimmed by 4 bases and J by 0 bases, leaving 9 bases between them. Germline V gene lookup returns CDR1 SGHRS and CDR2 YFSETQ. CDR3 protein: CASSQGGSTDTQYF. The DNA of the CDR3 is TGCGCCAGCAGCCAGGGGGGTAGCACAGATACGCAGTATTTT.

The V and J genes are TRBV9 and TRBJ2-3; TRBD2 matches at 7 bases. From germline, CDR1 is SGDLS and CDR2 YYNGEE. The CDR3 spans 15 residues. V gave up 3 bases and J gave up 5 bases; unmatched junction bases: 9. The CDR3 reads CASSALGTKLDTQYF. The DNA for the CDR3 is TGTGCCAGCAGCGCTCTCGGGACTAAGTTAGATACGCAGTATTTT.

A single count supports this clone. The V call is TRBV15, the J call TRBJ1-5; TRBD1 matches 7 bases. Germline values: CDR1 LNHNV, CDR2 YYDKDF (reference sequence). V lost 2 bases to trimming and J lost 4 bases; unmatched junction nucleotides: 17. The CDR3 is made up of 19 amino acids. The CDR3 DNA follows: TGTGCCACCAGCAGACCCCCCCCTACCCCGACAGGGAGGAATCAGCCCCAGCATTTT. Translating it yields CATSRPPPTPTGRNQPQHF.

This rearrangement joins TRBV5-4 to TRBJ2-1; D possibly corresponds to TRBD1 (5 bases). Per the germline V gene, CDR1 is SGHNT and CDR2 is YYREEE (reference sequence). With 7 bases removed from V and 1 base from J, the gap between germline ends came to 18 bases. This CDR3 contains 16 residues. The CDR3 sequence: CASPRPQARSYNEQFF. The CDR3 nucleotides read TGTGCCAGCCCTAGACCACAGGCCCGATCCTACAATGAGCAGTTCTTC.

V is TRBV28 and J is TRBJ1-2; no clear D. There are 13 residues in the CDR3. Germline V gives CDR1 MDHEN, CDR2 SYDVKM. V was clipped by 6 bases and J by 4 bases, with 12 bases between them. CDR3 sequence reads: CASSPSGTYGYTF. The CDR3 DNA follows: TGTGCCAGCAGCCCATCGGGTACCTATGGCTACACCTTC.

This chain links TRBV28 with TRBJ2-2, with 7 positions matching TRBD1. The germline V gene has CDR1 MDHEN and CDR2 SYDVKM. The V segment lost 6 bases and the J segment 4 bases; nucleotides outside the gene matches: 14. CDR3 length: 17 amino acids. The chain's CDR3 is CASSQFYGTAPTGELFF. The CDR3 nucleotides are TGTGCCAGCAGCCAATTCTACGGGACAGCCCCCACCGGGGAGCTGTTTTTT.

The chain is built from TRBV9 and TRBJ1-1, with no clear D. Germline CDR1 is SGDLS and CDR2 is YYNGEE. Trimming took off 4 bases at V and 6 bases at J, with 22 bases between the two ends. The length of the CDR3 is 16 residues. For the CDR3, the DNA is TGTGCCAGCAGCCTTACACCCCAGGAGGGCCGATCTGAAGCTTTCTTT. Amino acid sequence: CASSLTPQEGRSEAFF.

The chain couples TRBV3-1 (or the pseudogene TRBV3-2) to TRBJ2-4; perhaps TRBD2 as D (6 bases). The germline V gene has CDR1 LGHDT and CDR2 YNNKEL (reference sequence). The length of the CDR3 is 16 residues. V dropped 4 bases and J dropped 0 bases, with 13 bases sitting between them. The CDR3 spells CASSPELAPAKNIQYF. CDR3 nucleotides: TGTGCCAGCAGCCCCGAACTAGCACCAGCCAAAAACATTCAGTACTTC.

This clone appeared a single time. The chain is built from TRBV18 and TRBJ1-2; 7 bases are a match to TRBD1. Germline loops: CDR1 KGHSH, CDR2 LQKENI. V lost 2 bases and J lost 0; bases outside the gene matches: 9. The CDR3 length is 17 residues. As DNA, the CDR3 is TGTGCCAGCTCACCAACGGTCGGACAGGAAACTAACTATGGCTACACCTTC. Residues: CASSPTVGQETNYGYTF.

The CDR3: CASSESMSGSPLHF. The CDR3 nucleotides read TGTGCCAGCAGTGAGTCAATGAGCGGATCACCCCTCCACTTT. The chain employs TRBV6-1 and TRBJ1-6; no clear D. This CDR3 is built from 14 residues. CDR1 and CDR2 (germline): MNHNS, SASEGT. V lost 3 bases, J lost 10 bases, and 13 bases lay in between.

The chain joins TRBV3-1 (or the pseudogene TRBV3-2) to TRBJ2-7; 8 nucleotides line up with TRBD2. Germline lookup yields CDR1 LGHDT and CDR2 YNNKEL (reference sequence). The CDR3 contains 16 residues. The J segment lost 2 bases and the V segment lost 4 bases, leaving 10 bases of the junction unmatched. The CDR3 nucleotides are TGTGCCAGCAGCCGATCGAGCGGGGGATCAACCTACGAGCAGTACTTC. Translation: CASSRSSGGSTYEQYF.